These 21 T cell receptor beta chains came from one sample sequenced in a study of blood T cell repertoires in COVID-19. TCRdb keeps only in-frame clones here, not all; method: immunoSEQ multiplex PCR. The sample shows some 260,000 clones, about 93% of them seen only once. Sequences were obtained from PBMCs or T cells enriched from blood (not recorded which). Receptors were obtained from a woman aged 18-35 years who had recovered from COVID-19.

This clone was seen more than once but under ten times. The chain employs TRBV2 and TRBJ1-2; 8 bases match TRBD1. The germline V gene has CDR1 SNHLY and CDR2 FYNNEI. This CDR3 is built from 15 residues. Unmatched junction bases numbered 9, after V lost 3 bases and J lost 6 bases. CDR3 loop: CASSEQGQALDGYTF. CDR3 nucleotide sequence: TGTGCCAGCAGTGAGCAGGGACAGGCTCTCGATGGCTACACCTTC.

This sequence joins TRBV7-6 and TRBJ1-3; TRBD1 matches 7 bases. V lost 4 bases and J lost 0; bases outside the gene matches: 9. The CDR3 is made up of 17 amino acids. The V gene's germline CDR1 is SGHVS and CDR2 FNYEAQ. CDR3 sequence (DNA): TGTGCCAGCAGCTATGGTGGACAGGCATCCTCTGGAAACACCATATATTTT. Protein sequence: CASSYGGQASSGNTIYF.

The chain couples TRBV7-9 to TRBJ2-3; 12 nucleotides match TRBD1. The CDR3 contains 18 residues. With 2 bases clipped from V and 6 bases from J, the junction kept 12 bases outside the gene matches. CDR1 is SEHNR and CDR2 is FQNEAQ in the germline V gene (reference sequence). CDR3 amino acids: CASSLRDRGLYSLDTQYF. CDR3 in DNA: TGTGCCAGCAGCTTAAGGGACAGGGGGCTCTACTCTTTGGATACGCAGTATTTT.

The chain combines TRBV6-5 with TRBJ1-4, with 9 bases fitting TRBD1. This CDR3 contains 13 residues. Germline CDR1 is MNHEY and CDR2 is SVGAGI. V shed 6 bases and J 8 bases; nucleotides not matched to a gene: 4. CDR3 in DNA: TGTGCCAGCAGAGGGACAGGGATGGAAAAACTGTTTTTT. This encodes CASRGTGMEKLFF.

The chain couples TRBV19 to TRBJ1-2; D is perhaps TRBD1 (6 bases). This CDR3 contains 14 residues. The V end lost 3 bases, the J end lost 4 bases, and 12 bases lay between the germline ends. Germline CDR1 is LNHDA and CDR2 is SQIVND (reference sequence). The CDR3 DNA follows: TGTGCCAGTAGTATGGGGGGGCCTGGCTATGGCTACACCTTC. Encoded protein: CASSMGGPGYGYTF.

The chain has TRBV9 and TRBJ1-1; unclear D gene. The germline gives CDR1 SGDLS, CDR2 YYNGEE. The CDR3 runs 14 residues. Trimming removed 4 bases from V and 6 bases from J, with 16 bases in between. This CDR3 reads CASSNGPLGAEAFF. CDR3 nucleotides: TGTGCCAGCAGCAATGGCCCCCTGGGCGCTGAAGCTTTCTTT.

This clone was detected once. This chain uses TRBV6-5 with TRBJ2-7; D is undetermined. Between the trimmed V and J ends, which lost 8 bases and 1 base, there was a span of 9 bases. The CDR3 runs to 12 residues. CDR1 is MNHEY, CDR2 SVGAGI, per germline. The CDR3 sequence is CASGWASYEQYF. The CDR3 DNA follows: TGTGCCAGCGGCTGGGCTTCCTACGAGCAGTACTTC.

The chain recombines TRBV11-2 with TRBJ2-7; TRBD2 aligns across 10 bases. Germline lookup yields CDR1 SGHAT and CDR2 FQNNGV. The CDR3 loop spans 16 amino acids. V trimming: 4 bases; J trimming: 7 bases; junction bases outside the gene matches: 13. The CDR3 coding sequence is TGTGCCAGCAGCTCCCTAGCGGGAGTCGGGTATGGGGAGCAGTACTTC. As protein: CASSSLAGVGYGEQYF.

This clone occurred once. The rearrangement joins TRBV5-4 to TRBJ1-2, with a weak D call TRBD1 (5 bases). The V gene's germline CDR1 is SGHNT and CDR2 YYREEE (reference sequence). Trimming shortened V by 2 bases and J by 6 bases, and 11 bases separated the two germline ends. The CDR3 extends over 13 amino acids. The CDR3 DNA sequence: TGTGCCAGCAGCTTTTCAGGGTTGGATGGCTACACCTTC. Translating gives CASSFSGLDGYTF.

J is TRBJ2-7 and V is TRBV2; 7 bases are shared with TRBD1. Germline V lookup: CDR1 SNHLY, CDR2 FYNNEI. The CDR3 loop spans 12 amino acids. V lost 8 bases to trimming and J lost 3 bases; unmatched junction nucleotides: 4. This chain's CDR3 is CASGQGDYEQYF. The CDR3 DNA reads TGTGCCAGCGGGCAGGGGGACTACGAGCAGTACTTC. The full variable domain, in which reference TRBV2 and TRBJ2-7 provide the parts outside the CDR3, is EPEVTQTPSHQVTQMGQEVILRCVPISNHLYFYWYRQILGQKVEFLVSFYNNEISEKSEIFDDQFSVERPDGSNFTLKIRSTKLEDSAMYFCASGQGDYEQYFGPGTRLTVT.

The rearrangement links TRBV7-6 to TRBJ1-5; TRBD1 agrees at 9 bases. From germline, CDR1 is SGHVS and CDR2 FNYEAQ. V lost 5 bases and J lost 0; bases outside the gene matches: 14. The CDR3 runs 19 residues. This chain's CDR3 is CASSPNPGTGYYSNQPQHF. The CDR3 nucleotides are TGTGCCAGCAGCCCCAATCCCGGGACAGGGTATTATAGCAATCAGCCCCAGCATTTT.

The chain employs TRBV3-1 (or the pseudogene TRBV3-2) and TRBJ2-2; D perhaps matches TRBD1 (5 bases). This CDR3 has 16 residues. Trimming cost V 3 bases and J 2 bases, with 13 bases left between them. Germline loops: CDR1 LGHDT, CDR2 YNNKEL (reference sequence). The CDR3 loop reads CASSHVGVVNTGELFF. The CDR3 nucleotides are TGTGCCAGCAGCCACGTAGGGGTCGTCAACACCGGGGAGCTGTTTTTT.

CDR3 sequence reads: CASSQSQGRTNEKLFF. The CDR3 DNA is TGTGCCAGCAGCCAATCACAGGGGAGAACTAATGAAAAACTGTTTTTT. This rearrangement joins TRBV4-2 to TRBJ1-4; 7 bases are a match to TRBD1. The germline V gene has CDR1 LGHNA and CDR2 YNFKEQ. The J segment lost 1 base and the V segment lost 2 bases, leaving 4 bases of the junction unmatched. The CDR3 sequence is 16 residues long.

The gene calls are TRBV5-1 and TRBJ1-1; 7 bases fit TRBD1. The germline gives CDR1 SGHRS, CDR2 YFSETQ. CDR3 length equals 17 residues. The junction had 12 bases not matched to a gene; V was cut back by 2 bases and J by 2 bases. The CDR3 reads CASSLMRTGQGNTEAFF. As DNA, the CDR3 is TGCGCCAGCAGCTTAATGAGGACAGGCCAGGGTAACACTGAAGCTTTCTTT. Drawing the rest from reference TRBV5-1 and TRBJ1-1, the complete variable domain is KAGVTQTPRYLIKTRGQQVTLSCSPISGHRSVSWYQQTPGQGLQFLFEYFSETQRNKGNFPGRFSGRQFSNSRSEMNVSTLELGDSALYLCASSLMRTGQGNTEAFFGQGTRLTVV.

The V gene is TRBV12-3 or TRBV12-4, the J gene TRBJ1-2; D gene uncertain. V lost 1 base and J lost 4, with 4 bases in between. This CDR3 contains 12 residues. CDR3 coding DNA: TGTGCCAGCAGTTTAGACAGCTATGGCTACACCTTC. Translation gives CASSLDSYGYTF.

This chain uses TRBV27 with TRBJ1-4; D is undetermined. The CDR3 spans 15 residues. Trimming took off 2 bases at V and 3 bases at J, with 10 bases between the two ends. Germline-derived CDR1 and CDR2 are MNHEY and SMNVEV (reference sequence). CDR3 DNA: TGTGCCAGCAGTTTAGGGTGGAGGGCTAATGAAAAACTGTTTTTT. Amino acids: CASSLGWRANEKLFF.

V gene TRBV13 combines with J gene TRBJ2-1; tentatively, D is TRBD2 (5 bases). The CDR3 is 17 amino acids. Germline CDR1 is PRHDT and CDR2 is FYEKMQ (reference sequence). Trimming stripped 2 bases from V and 5 bases from J, with 19 bases between. The CDR3: CASSLNRRGAEDNEQFF. The CDR3 nucleotides are TGTGCCAGCAGCTTAAACCGAAGAGGAGCGGAAGACAATGAGCAGTTCTTC.

This chain uses TRBV27 with TRBJ2-1, with 7 positions matching TRBD2. The J segment lost 0 bases and the V segment lost 7 bases, leaving 15 bases of the junction unmatched. This CDR3 is 18 amino acids long. Germline V gene lookup returns CDR1 MNHEY and CDR2 SMNVEV (reference sequence). In nucleotides, the CDR3 is TGTGCCAGCATGACAACTCTAGCGGCCGATAGCTCCTACAATGAGCAGTTCTTC. This gives the protein CASMTTLAADSSYNEQFF.

The chain carries TRBV29-1 and TRBJ2-1; 10 bases fit TRBD2. Germline values: CDR1 SQVTM, CDR2 ANQGSEA. The CDR3 is 15 residues long. The J segment lost 0 bases and the V segment lost 7 bases, leaving 6 bases of the junction unmatched. This CDR3 reads CSGGLAEFSYNEQFF. CDR3 DNA sequence: TGCAGCGGTGGACTAGCGGAGTTCTCCTACAATGAGCAGTTCTTC.

The chain combines TRBV5-1 with TRBJ1-1; 12 nucleotides align to TRBD1. Losses at the gene ends were 4 bases for V and 6 bases for J; bases not matched to a gene: 4. This CDR3 region has 14 residues. Germline V gives CDR1 SGHRS, CDR2 YFSETQ. CDR3 residues: CASSQGQGASEAFF. CDR3 coding DNA: TGCGCCAGCAGCCAGGGACAGGGGGCATCTGAAGCTTTCTTT.

The chain combines TRBV7-8 with TRBJ1-4; D gene ambiguous. V was clipped by 5 bases and J by 8 bases, with 12 bases between them. Germline V gives CDR1 SGHVS, CDR2 FQNEAQ. This CDR3 has 13 amino acids. DNA for the CDR3: TGTGCCAGCAGCCGTCGACTCGCCGAAAAACTGTTTTTT. It codes for CASSRRLAEKLFF.